This T cell receptor (beta chain) was obtained from a study of somatic mutations in cytotoxic T cells in rheumatoid arthritis. Study-level results: The study found no significant difference in CD8+ T-cell clonality between rheumatoid arthritis patients and age-matched healthy controls.

Germline V gene sequence: CDR1 MGHDK, CDR2 SYGVNS. The ends were cut back, 1 base at V and 5 bases at J, with 11 bases in the middle. The length of the CDR3 is 15 residues. As for this clone: What it recognizes is unknown.

Clones were sequenced by immunoSEQ multiplex PCR, and TCRdb holds only the in-frame ones, with some missing. Found here are tens of thousands of clones, around nine tenths of them singletons; the top ten hold about a tenth. The V and J genes are TRBV25-1 and TRBJ2-2; perhaps TRBD1 as D (6 bases). The clonotype comes from an adult with rheumatoid arthritis. Sequencing was carried out using CD8+ T cells sorted from blood. CDR3 protein: CASSESNRDTGELFF. CDR3 coding DNA: TGTGCCAGCAGTGAATCAAACAGGGATACCGGGGAGCTGTTTTTT.